A selection of T cell receptor beta chains follows, all from one sample in a study of shared clonotypes between healthy human individuals. The data were produced by immunoSEQ multiplex PCR, yet TCRdb's version contains in-frame clones alone and is incomplete. The sample lists roughly 2 million clones, around 96% occurring once. The specimen was naive CD8+ T cells sorted from blood. The origin of the receptors is a man aged 18 to 35 in good health. Both conserved end residues are part of each CDR3. D genes are given only for firm matches. The size entry is marked missing in some rows and otherwise reads once, few, many or a size class.

TRBV4-1,TRBJ2-2,NA,TRBD1,CASSQSPGTGAAGELFF,TGCGCCAGCAGCCAAAGCCCCGGGACAGGGGCGGCCGGGGAGCTGTTTTTT
TRBV6-5,TRBJ2-1,NA,NA,CASSYGPLEVNEQFF,TGTGCCAGCAGTTACGGGCCCTTAGAGGTGAATGAGCAGTTCTTC
TRBV7-9,TRBJ2-1,once,TRBD2,CASSLELAGGNSYNEQFF,TGTGCCAGCAGCTTAGAACTAGCGGGAGGGAACTCCTACAATGAGCAGTTCTTC
TRBV7-9,TRBJ2-1,NA,NA,CASSLAFAGPHNEQFF,TGTGCCAGCAGCTTAGCGTTTGCAGGGCCCCACAATGAGCAGTTCTTC
TRBV30,TRBJ2-1,NA,TRBD2,CAWSGVAGFIYNEQFF,TGTGCCTGGAGTGGGGTAGCGGGATTTATCTACAATGAGCAGTTCTTC
TRBV19,TRBJ1-2,NA,TRBD1,CASTLREGQGILDGYTF,TGTGCCAGTACCCTGAGGGAGGGACAGGGGATCCTTGATGGCTACACCTTC
TRBV5-1,TRBJ2-5,NA,NA,CASSEEHPFLAPETQYF,TGCGCCAGCAGTGAGGAGCACCCCTTTCTAGCCCCAGAGACCCAGTACTTC
TRBV9,TRBJ2-3,NA,TRBD2,CASSPGLAGYITDTQYF,TGTGCCAGCAGCCCAGGACTAGCGGGTTATATCACAGATACGCAGTATTTT
TRBV9,TRBJ2-5,NA,NA,CASSVKTNQETQYF,TGTGCCAGCAGCGTAAAGACAAATCAAGAGACCCAGTACTTC
TRBV4-3,TRBJ2-7,NA,NA,CASSQDHLTVYEQYF,TGCGCCAGCAGCCAAGATCATTTGACAGTCTACGAGCAGTACTTC
TRBV29-1,TRBJ2-7,NA,NA,CSVITLLGEQYF,TGCAGCGTTATAACTCTCCTTGGGGAGCAGTACTTC
TRBV28,TRBJ2-5,once,NA,CASSFDPAETQYF,TGTGCCAGCAGTTTCGATCCAGCCGAGACCCAGTACTTC
TRBV6-5,TRBJ2-5,NA,TRBD2,CASRLRGGQNTQYF,TGTGCCAGCAGACTACGGGGGGGGCAGAATACCCAGTACTTC
TRBV10-3,TRBJ1-4,NA,TRBD1,CAISEQGGEKLFF,TGTGCCATCAGTGAACAGGGGGGGGAAAAACTGTTTTTT